The 27 T cell receptor beta chains below all came from one sample that was sequenced in a study of human T cells and chemical hapten exposure. Time point denoted: patch test 1, 2 weeks after DPC sensitization. As to treatment: therapeutic diphenylcyclopropenone sensitization with weekly scalp DPC. MiXCR, applied by TCRdb to the RACE reads, yields one record per CDR3 protein. Among about 360,000 distinct CDR3 sequences listed, 4% to 5.5% were seen once. Sequenced material: whole blood, taken in connection with sensitization to the hapten diphenylcyclopropenone (DPC). These receptors were taken from a woman aged 45-59 years with alopecia areata. Some clones in this sample may be carry-over from other donors' samples.

The chain carries TRBV6-1 and TRBJ2-2, with D tentatively TRBD1 (5 bases). Germline CDR1 reads MNHNS; CDR2 reads SASEGT. V gave up 0 bases and J gave up 5 bases, with 10 bases separating them. CDR3 length: 15 residues. CDR3 coding DNA: TGTGCCAGCAGTGAAGCGGGCAGGGCGACCGGGGAGCTGTTTTTT. This encodes CASSEAGRATGELFF.

The chain couples TRBV6-6 to TRBJ2-7, with TRBD1 as a possible D gene (5 bases). CDR3 length: 15 residues. V lost 7 bases and J 4 bases, leaving 20 bases between the germline ends. From germline, CDR1 is MNHNY and CDR2 SVGAGI (reference sequence). DNA of the CDR3: TGTGCCAGCACAAGGGGTTGGGAAACTCCGTACGAGCAGTACTTC. This encodes CASTRGWETPYEQYF.

This clonotype was picked up many times. The J gene is TRBJ2-1, the V gene TRBV5-8, with D maybe TRBD2 (7 bases). This CDR3 has 15 amino acids. V gave up 5 bases and J gave up 8 bases, with 20 bases separating them. CDR1 SGHTS and CDR2 YDEGEE come from the germline V gene. The CDR3 is CASSSGGGSTDEQFF. The CDR3 DNA sequence: TGTGCCAGCAGTTCGGGGGGCGGGAGTACCGATGAGCAGTTCTTC.

This clonotype was seen ten or more times. The chain carries TRBV28 and TRBJ2-7; no clear D. CDR3 length equals 14 residues. Trimming shortened V by 6 bases and J by 3 bases, and 15 bases separated the two germline ends. Germline CDR1 and CDR2: MDHEN and SYDVKM. The chain's CDR3 is CASSLLGPVYEQYF. The CDR3 region has the DNA TGTGCCAGCAGCCTCCTAGGGCCCGTCTACGAGCAGTACTTC.

This clonotype was seen many times. The gene calls are TRBV4-1 and TRBJ2-7; D is possibly TRBD1 (6 bases). Germline CDR1 is MGHRA and CDR2 is YSYEKL. The CDR3 consists of 15 residues. With 0 bases removed from V and 2 bases from J, the gap between germline ends came to 11 bases. The CDR3 sequence: CASSQDGTLTYEQYF. The CDR3 DNA reads as TGCGCCAGCAGCCAAGACGGGACATTGACCTACGAGCAGTACTTC.

This clonotype was recorded at least ten times. The chain uses TRBV20-1 and TRBJ2-6, with TRBD2 as a possible D gene (6 bases). The CDR3 runs to 15 residues. The germline V gene encodes CDR1 DFQATT and CDR2 SNEGSKA (reference sequence). The V end lost 3 bases, the J end lost 2 bases, and 11 bases lay between the germline ends. The CDR3 is CSARGGKPGANVLTF. In DNA form, the CDR3 reads TGCAGTGCTAGGGGAGGAAAGCCTGGGGCCAACGTCCTGACTTTC.

The chain is built from TRBV14 and TRBJ1-6, with TRBD1 matching 10 bases. Per germline, CDR1 SGHDN and CDR2 FVKESK. The CDR3 consists of 16 residues. The V gene end was trimmed by 0 bases and the J gene end by 8 bases; junction bases not matched to a gene: 4. CDR3 protein: CASSQETGGIYSPLHF. CDR3 DNA: TGTGCCAGCAGCCAAGAGACAGGGGGCATCTATTCACCCCTCCACTTT.

This clonotype was seen a few times. The J gene is TRBJ2-2, the V gene TRBV2, with 13 positions matching TRBD2. V dropped 6 bases and J dropped 6; count of bases not matched to a gene: 4. Germline lookup yields CDR1 SNHLY and CDR2 FYNNEI. The CDR3 has 15 amino acids. The CDR3 bases are TGTGCCAGCAGGGGGACTAGCGGGAATCCCGGGGAGCTGTTTTTT. Protein: CASRGTSGNPGELFF.

This clonotype came up many times. The genes are TRBV14 and TRBJ1-2; D is ambiguous. Germline assignment: CDR1 SGHDN and CDR2 FVKESK. The CDR3 is 12 amino acids. Trimming pared 0 bases from V and 7 bases from J, leaving 6 bases between. The CDR3, as DNA: TGTGCCAGCAGCCAAGAGATTTTTGGCTACACCTTC. It encodes CASSQEIFGYTF.

This clonotype has a handful of counts. The J gene is TRBJ2-3, the V gene TRBV11-3; D gene ambiguous. The CDR3 is made up of 14 amino acids. Germline V gene sequence: CDR1 SGHNT, CDR2 YENEEA. V was pared by 4 bases and J by 4 bases, with 12 bases between. The CDR3 is CASSSAQESDTQYF. CDR3 nucleotides: TGTGCCAGCAGCTCAGCCCAAGAGTCAGATACGCAGTATTTT.

This clonotype occurred many times. The chain couples TRBV7-2 to TRBJ1-3; no definite D call. CDR1 is SGHTA, CDR2 FQGNSA, per germline. The CDR3 extends over 15 amino acids. The V end lost 1 base, the J end lost 0 bases, and 7 bases lay between the germline ends. The CDR3 here is CASSLVGNSGNTIYF. The CDR3 DNA is TGTGCCAGCAGCTTAGTAGGGAACTCTGGAAACACCATATATTTT. The full variable domain, its missing parts supplied by reference TRBV7-2 and TRBJ1-3, is GAGVSQSPSNKVTEKGKDVELRCDPISGHTALYWYRQSLGQGLEFLIYFQGNSAPDKSGLPSDRFSAERTGGSVSTLTIQRTQQEDSAVYLCASSLVGNSGNTIYFGEGSWLTVV.

The V and J genes are TRBV11-2 and TRBJ1-1, with 7 bases matching TRBD1. Germline V gene lookup returns CDR1 SGHAT and CDR2 FQNNGV. This CDR3 region has 13 residues. J lost 11 bases, V lost 1 base, and 7 bases had no gene match. The CDR3 region is CASSLAMTGNAFF. CDR3 coding DNA: TGTGCCAGCAGCTTAGCTATGACAGGGAATGCTTTCTTT.

This clonotype showed up many times. The chain combines TRBV7-3 with TRBJ2-6; D unresolved. Germline assignment: CDR1 SGHTA and CDR2 FQGTGA. This CDR3 has 14 amino acids. The germline V and J ends were trimmed by 5 bases and 2 bases, with 7 bases remaining between them. Written as DNA, the CDR3 is TGTGCCAGCAGCGTACGGGCTGGGGCCAACGTCCTGACTTTC. Protein: CASSVRAGANVLTF.

This clonotype was observed at least ten times. The chain joins TRBV28 to TRBJ2-7, with TRBD1 matching 8 bases. Germline CDR1 reads MDHEN; CDR2 reads SYDVKM. The CDR3 runs 14 residues. Trimming at V came to 3 bases and at J to 6 bases, leaving 7 bases not matched to a gene. CDR3 region: CASSFGQGIGEQYF. The CDR3 coding sequence is TGTGCCAGCAGTTTCGGACAGGGAATTGGCGAGCAGTACTTC.

This clonotype was counted at least ten times. The chain couples TRBV7-9 to TRBJ1-1; D is ambiguous. The CDR3 length is 10 residues. V was pared by 3 bases and J by 6 bases, with 2 bases between. Germline CDR1 is SEHNR and CDR2 is FQNEAQ (reference sequence). The CDR3 here is CASSFAEAFF. The DNA of the CDR3 is TGTGCCAGCAGCTTCGCTGAAGCTTTCTTT.

This clonotype was seen only a few times. The V and J genes are TRBV2 and TRBJ2-3; TRBD1 matches at 9 bases. Germline values: CDR1 SNHLY, CDR2 FYNNEI. CDR3 size: 15 residues. Trimming cost V 5 bases and J 4 bases; bases outside gene matches: 7. CDR3 DNA: TGTGCCAGCAGTCGGGACAGGGCGGATGCAGATACGCAGTATTTT. Residues: CASSRDRADADTQYF.

This clonotype was seen at least ten times. J is TRBJ1-2 and V is TRBV2; possibly TRBD1 for D (6 bases). The V gene lost 4 bases and the J gene lost 4 bases, with 10 bases spanning the gap. The CDR3 extends over 13 amino acids. CDR1 and CDR2 from the germline V gene are SNHLY and FYNNEI. The chain's CDR3 is CASSVTGSYGYTF. Written as DNA, the CDR3 is TGTGCCAGCAGTGTTACAGGGTCCTATGGCTACACCTTC.

The V gene is TRBV24-1, the J gene TRBJ2-1; D is possibly TRBD1 (6 bases). The V and J ends lost 4 bases and 7 bases respectively, with 13 bases between them. Germline-derived CDR1 and CDR2 are KGHDR and SFDVKD. The CDR3 loop spans 14 amino acids. The CDR3 sequence: CATSDPDRLNEQFF. The CDR3 nucleotides are TGTGCCACCAGTGACCCGGACAGATTGAATGAGCAGTTCTTC.

This clonotype has a count of ten or more. V gene TRBV30 combines with J gene TRBJ1-6; D ambiguous. Trimming removed 1 base from V and 9 bases from J, with 10 bases in between. This CDR3 contains 13 residues. CDR1 GTSNPN and CDR2 SVGIG come from the germline V gene (reference sequence). CDR3 protein: CAWSGGPGSPLHF. The DNA of the CDR3 is TGTGCCTGGAGTGGTGGCCCCGGTTCACCCCTCCACTTT. Together with reference TRBV30 and TRBJ1-6, the CDR3 gives the full variable domain: SQTIHQWPATLVQPVGSPLSLECTVEGTSNPNLYWYRQAAGRGLQLLFYSVGIGQISSEVPQNLSASRPQDRQFILSSKKLLLSDSGFYLCAWSGGPGSPLHFGNGTRLTVT.

V gene TRBV6-6 combines with J gene TRBJ1-2; a possible D gene is TRBD1 (6 bases). Germline loops: CDR1 MNHNY, CDR2 SVGAGI (reference sequence). This CDR3 spans 14 amino acids. Trimming took 7 bases from V and 4 from J, leaving 16 bases between them. CDR3 loop: CASMFLRGGYGYTF. For the CDR3, the DNA is TGTGCCAGCATGTTTCTCAGGGGTGGCTATGGCTACACCTTC.

This clonotype was observed at least ten times. The rearrangement links TRBV5-1 to TRBJ2-6; D gene ambiguous. The CDR3 is made up of 17 amino acids. Germline loops: CDR1 SGHRS, CDR2 YFSETQ. Trimming cost V 0 bases and J 2 bases, with 12 bases left between them. The CDR3 reads CASSLDGLSPGANVLTF. In DNA form, the CDR3 reads TGCGCCAGCAGCTTGGACGGTTTGAGCCCTGGGGCCAACGTCCTGACTTTC.

This clonotype was detected only a few times. The rearrangement uses TRBV4-2 and TRBJ2-2, with 13 bases matching TRBD2. V trimming: 1 base; J trimming: 5 bases; junction bases outside the gene matches: 7. The length of the CDR3 is 18 residues. Germline CDR1 reads LGHNA; CDR2 reads YNFKEQ. The CDR3 region is CASSQVKLAGGRTGELFF. Here the CDR3 DNA reads TGTGCCAGCAGCCAAGTCAAACTAGCGGGAGGGCGGACCGGGGAGCTGTTTTTT.

There are a few counts of this clonotype. The rearrangement links TRBV3-1 to TRBJ1-4; 8 nucleotides line up with TRBD1. CDR1 LGHDT and CDR2 YNNKEL come from the germline V gene (reference sequence). The CDR3 sequence is 16 residues long. The junction had 5 bases not matched to a gene; V was cut back by 1 base and J by 4 bases. CDR3 sequence reads: CASSQASTGGNEKLFF. CDR3 DNA: TGTGCCAGCAGCCAAGCCAGTACAGGGGGTAATGAAAAACTGTTTTTT.

Many counts were recorded for this clonotype. The V gene is TRBV4-2, the J gene TRBJ2-2; 9 nucleotides line up with TRBD2. CDR1 is LGHNA and CDR2 is YNFKEQ in the germline V gene. Trimming cost V 0 bases and J 5 bases; bases outside gene matches: 1. CDR3 length: 15 amino acids. The CDR3 region is CASSQELAGTGELFF. The CDR3 DNA sequence: TGTGCCAGCAGCCAAGAGCTAGCGGGAACCGGGGAGCTGTTTTTT.

The chain links TRBV30 to TRBJ2-3, with D unclear. Germline CDR1 GTSNPN, CDR2 SVGIG (reference sequence). This CDR3 spans 12 amino acids. V was shortened by 2 bases and J by 6 bases, with 9 bases between the two germline ends. The DNA for the CDR3 is TGTGCCTGGAGTAGTATGGCTGATACGCAGTATTTT. This translates into CAWSSMADTQYF.

This clonotype was recorded many times. The chain links TRBV5-1 to TRBJ1-1; no clear D. Germline V gene lookup returns CDR1 SGHRS and CDR2 YFSETQ. Trimming took 1 base from V and 1 from J, leaving 8 bases between them. CDR3 length equals 14 residues. In DNA form, the CDR3 reads TGCGCCAGCAGCTTGAAAACTCAGAACACTGAAGCTTTCTTT. This sequence encodes CASSLKTQNTEAFF.

This clonotype has ten or more counts. The V call is TRBV10-2, the J call TRBJ2-1; the D is unclear. Germline V gene lookup returns CDR1 WSHSY and CDR2 SAAADI. V lost 2 bases to trimming and J lost 8 bases, with 13 bases between them. The CDR3 consists of 14 residues. The CDR3 region has the DNA TGCGCCAGCAGTGAGGCTAGGATCATAGATGAGCAGTTCTTC. Its translation: CASSEARIIDEQFF.